Listed below are T cell receptor beta chains from one sample, sequenced in a study of CD8 T cells in ankylosing spondylitis. TCRdb re-derived calls from the 5' RACE reads in MiXCR, one entry per CDR3 protein. The sample comprises 100,000 to 150,000 distinct CDR3 sequences, approximately 6.8% of which are singletons, and 12% rests with the top ten. The sample was blood, either unsorted or a sorted T cell fraction (not recorded which). Source of these receptors: a male donor with ankylosing spondylitis or in good health (not recorded which). The CDR3 runs from the conserved cysteine through the conserved F or W. The D gene is left open where the match is weak. The size of a clone is reported for some rows only, either as once, few or many, or as a class for expanded clones.

>.|TRBV20-1|TRBJ2-5|many
CSVQEPNQETQYF
TGCAGTGTACAAGAACCGAACCAAGAGACCCAGTACTTC
>.|TRBV20-1|TRBJ1-1|many
CSANSPGSANTEAFF
TGCAGTGCTAATAGTCCAGGGTCGGCGAACACTGAAGCTTTCTTT
>TRBD2|TRBV5-1|TRBJ2-7|many
CASTSGTRSYEQYF
TGCGCCAGCACGAGCGGGACTCGCTCCTACGAGCAGTACTTC
>TRBD1|TRBV28|TRBJ2-5|.
CASSPDRGGLHQETQYF
TGTGCCAGCAGCCCGGACAGGGGAGGTCTCCACCAAGAGACCCAGTACTTC
>TRBD1|TRBV7-2|TRBJ2-7|many
CASSSGQTYEQYF
TGTGCCAGCAGCTCGGGACAGACCTACGAGCAGTACTTC
>TRBD2|TRBV3-1|TRBJ2-1|few
CASSQELIAGGGNEQFF
TGTGCCAGCAGCCAAGAACTTATAGCGGGAGGGGGCAATGAGCAGTTCTTC
>TRBD1|TRBV6-1|TRBJ1-1|many
CASSLAGQGWTEAFF
TGTGCCAGCAGCCTAGCGGGACAGGGGTGGACTGAAGCTTTCTTT
>TRBD1|TRBV7-9|TRBJ2-7|many
CASSPPGQVTYEQYF
TGTGCCAGCAGCCCCCCCGGACAGGTTACCTACGAGCAGTACTTC
>.|TRBV12-3/TRBV12-4|TRBJ1-4|many
CASSFGDPNEKLFF
TGTGCCAGCAGTTTTGGGGACCCTAATGAAAAACTGTTTTTT
>.|TRBV12-3/TRBV12-4|TRBJ2-3|many
CASSPGPGTDTQYF
TGTGCCAGCAGTCCCGGGCCTGGAACAGATACGCAGTATTTT
>.|TRBV3-1|TRBJ1-1|many
CASSQVGSTEAFF
TGTGCCAGCAGCCAGGTGGGGTCGACTGAAGCTTTCTTT
>TRBD1|TRBV19|TRBJ2-7|.
CASSAGQGHSYEQYF
TGTGCCAGTAGTGCCGGACAGGGACACTCCTACGAGCAGTACTTC
>TRBD1|TRBV7-7|TRBJ2-3|many
CASSSGQGVTDTQYF
TGTGCCAGCAGCTCGGGACAGGGGGTCACAGATACGCAGTATTTT
>.|TRBV4-2|TRBJ2-2|many
CASSLAGVGLLGGELFF
TGTGCCAGCAGCCTTGCCGGGGTAGGGCTACTAGGCGGGGAGCTGTTTTTT
>TRBD1|TRBV6-1|TRBJ2-3|many
CASRTQGARDTQYF
TGTGCCAGCAGGACCCAGGGGGCGCGGGATACGCAGTATTTT
>TRBD2|TRBV20-1|TRBJ2-1|.
CSALTSGSSYNEQFF
TGCAGTGCTCTGACTAGCGGGAGCTCCTACAATGAGCAGTTCTTC
>.|TRBV20-1|TRBJ2-1|many
CSVRGNEQFF
TGCAGTGTTCGGGGTAATGAGCAGTTCTTC
>.|TRBV6-1|TRBJ1-3|many
CASSPGPGPGNTIYF
TGTGCCAGCAGTCCCGGGCCGGGGCCTGGAAACACCATATATTTT
>TRBD2|TRBV20-1|TRBJ2-7|many
CSALRTRTYEQYF
TGCAGTGCCCTAAGGACTAGAACATACGAGCAGTACTTC
>.|TRBV7-2|TRBJ2-3|many
CASSLEIADTQYF
TGTGCCAGCAGCTTAGAAATTGCGGATACGCAGTATTTT
>.|TRBV3-1|TRBJ1-1|many
CASSRGGGNEAFF
TGTGCCAGCAGCCGCGGGGGGGGTAATGAAGCTTTCTTT
>.|TRBV5-1|TRBJ1-1|.
CASSFGGETEAFF
TGCGCCAGCAGCTTTGGGGGGGAAACTGAAGCTTTCTTT
>.|TRBV15|TRBJ2-1|many
CATSSGPSYNEQFF
TGTGCCACCAGCAGCGGCCCCTCCTACAATGAGCAGTTCTTC
>.|TRBV28|TRBJ1-5|many
CASRGASNQPQHF
TGTGCCAGCAGAGGGGCTTCCAATCAGCCCCAGCATTTT
>.|TRBV19|TRBJ1-2|.
CASSIDQGQHTF
TGTGCCAGTAGTATAGATCAAGGACAGCACACCTTC
>.|TRBV5-1|TRBJ2-1|many
CASSRLDSDNEQFF
TGCGCCAGCAGCCGGCTTGACAGCGACAATGAGCAGTTCTTC
>.|TRBV5-1|TRBJ2-7|.
CASSLRPISYEQYF
TGCGCCAGCAGCTTGCGCCCAATCTCCTACGAGCAGTACTTC
>TRBD1|TRBV28|TRBJ2-5|few
CASSSSGGVRETQYF
TGTGCCAGCAGTTCGTCAGGGGGCGTACGCGAGACCCAGTACTTC
>.|TRBV9|TRBJ2-3|many
CASSVGPLLIGTDTQYF
TGTGCCAGCAGCGTAGGACCGCTTCTGATTGGGACAGATACGCAGTATTTT
>TRBD1|TRBV20-1|TRBJ1-1|many
CSARQQGARTEAFF
TGCAGTGCTAGACAACAGGGGGCGCGTACTGAAGCTTTCTTT
>.|TRBV9|TRBJ2-1|many
CASSVEAGSAPEQFF
TGTGCCAGCAGCGTAGAGGCGGGGTCCGCCCCTGAGCAGTTCTTC
>.|TRBV20-1|TRBJ2-6|many
CSASLGPTSGANVLTF
TGCAGTGCTAGTTTAGGCCCGACCTCTGGGGCCAACGTCCTGACTTTC
>TRBD1|TRBV19|TRBJ2-5|.
CASTSGQGLETQYF
TGTGCCAGTACCTCGGGACAGGGCCTGGAGACCCAGTACTTC
>TRBD1|TRBV20-1|TRBJ1-2|many
CSARDRTGVRGYTF
TGCAGTGCTAGAGATCGGACAGGGGTTAGGGGCTACACCTTC
>TRBD2|TRBV7-2|TRBJ2-3|many
CASSPHSGTDTQYF
TGTGCCAGCAGCCCCCATAGCGGGACAGATACGCAGTATTTT
>TRBD1|TRBV5-1|TRBJ2-2|many
CASSLSGTGNTGELFF
TGCGCCAGCAGCTTGTCCGGGACAGGGAACACCGGGGAGCTGTTTTTT
>.|TRBV7-9|TRBJ1-4|.
CASSEGRTNEKLFF
TGTGCCAGCAGCGAGGGGAGAACTAATGAAAAACTGTTTTTT
>.|TRBV29-1|TRBJ2-3|many
CSVGPGDTQYF
TGCAGCGTTGGGCCCGGAGATACGCAGTATTTT
>.|TRBV12-3/TRBV12-4|TRBJ2-2|many
CASSLDRSNTGELFF
TGTGCCAGCAGTTTAGACCGCTCAAACACCGGGGAGCTGTTTTTT
>.|TRBV29-1|TRBJ2-7|many
CSVDGGQPNSYEQYF
TGCAGCGTCGACGGGGGACAGCCAAACTCCTACGAGCAGTACTTC
>TRBD2|TRBV7-8|TRBJ2-7|many
CASSQTSGGYEQYF
TGTGCCAGCAGCCAGACTAGCGGGGGGTACGAGCAGTACTTC